This passage covers 21 T cell receptor beta chains from one sample sequenced in a study of T cell responses to AZD1222 COVID-19 vaccine (dated by TCRdb to the early 2020s). The time point label of this sample denotes: baseline before first vaccination. Taken with the paper, the label for treatment or condition translates to: meningococcal conjugate vaccine given as trial control. Receptors were amplified or captured by the immunoSEQ multiplex PCR assay. TCRdb took this table from immuneACCESS and kept in-frame rearrangements with V and J called. Such tables lack part of the clones; where checked against another copy, unresolved V genes explain under half of the gap, and the rest is unexplained. The sample table records more than 50,000 clones; 79% of these occur just once. The top ten clonotypes cover about a quarter of the sample. Specimen: peripheral blood, collected on day 0 of MenACWY control vaccination. The receptors were gathered from an adult in good health.

As DNA, the CDR3 is TGTGCCTGGGAGGGACAGGGGATCTCTAATGAGCAGTTCTTC. Its translation is CAWEGQGISNEQFF. This rearrangement joins TRBV30 to TRBJ2-1; 10 nucleotides agree with TRBD1. CDR1 GTSNPN and CDR2 SVGIG come from the germline V gene (reference sequence). V shed 5 bases, J shed 7 bases, and the junction held 8 bases outside the gene matches. The CDR3 sequence is 14 residues long. The variable domain in full, with the rest retrieved from reference TRBV30 and TRBJ2-1, is SQTIHQWPATLVQPVGSPLSLECTVEGTSNPNLYWYRQAAGRGLQLLFYSVGIGQISSEVPQNLSASRPQDRQFILSSKKLLLSDSGFYLCAWEGQGISNEQFFGPGTRLTVL.

V and J are TRBV7-8 and TRBJ2-1, with a possible D match to TRBD2 (5 bases). The CDR3 has 14 amino acids. The germline V gene has CDR1 SGHVS and CDR2 FQNEAQ. Trimming stripped 5 bases from V and 7 bases from J, with 15 bases between. CDR3 coding DNA: TGTGCCAGCAGCCAAATACTAGGAAAGAATGAGCAGTTCTTC. Translating gives CASSQILGKNEQFF.

The J gene is TRBJ1-2, the V gene TRBV14; possibly TRBD1 for D (5 bases). Trimming left V 10 bases short and J 6 bases short, with 18 bases between. This CDR3 is 13 amino acids long. Germline V lookup: CDR1 SGHDN, CDR2 FVKESK. CDR3 sequence (DNA): TGTGCCAACAACCCAACCAAGGGGAATGGCTACACCTTC. Amino acid sequence: CANNPTKGNGYTF.

CDR3 region: CASSETQRGQPQHF. The CDR3 coding sequence is TGTGCCAGCAGTGAAACACAGCGAGGTCAGCCCCAGCATTTT. V is TRBV2 and J is TRBJ1-5; D call uncertain. The length of the CDR3 is 14 residues. Germline CDR1 reads SNHLY; CDR2 reads FYNNEI. Trimming pared 2 bases from V and 6 bases from J, leaving 11 bases between.

This clone came up a few times. The chain joins TRBV2 to TRBJ2-7; 16 bases align to TRBD2. The CDR3 covers 17 residues. V was pared by 8 bases and J by 3 bases, with 10 bases of the junction left unmatched. Germline lookup yields CDR1 SNHLY and CDR2 FYNNEI. In DNA form, the CDR3 reads TGTGCCAGCGGGGGACTAGCGGGAGGGCGGTACATCTACGAGCAGTACTTC. Its protein is CASGGLAGGRYIYEQYF.

This rearrangement joins TRBV19 to TRBJ1-2, with D possibly TRBD1 on 5 matching bases. This CDR3 spans 13 amino acids. Germline values: CDR1 LNHDA, CDR2 SQIVND (reference sequence). V was cut by 9 bases and J by 4 bases, with 15 bases left in between. The CDR3 DNA reads as TGTGCCAGCCGGCCCGGGGGAACCTATGGCTACACCTTC. Protein product: CASRPGGTYGYTF.

The sample holds one count of this clone. J is TRBJ1-1 and V is TRBV28; TRBD1 might be the D (5 bases). V was clipped by 0 bases and J by 0 bases, with 8 bases between them. The CDR3 loop spans 15 amino acids. Germline CDR1 reads MDHEN; CDR2 reads SYDVKM. The CDR3 region has the DNA TGTGCCAGCAGTTTATGGCGGGGGGTGAACACTGAAGCTTTCTTT. Encoded protein: CASSLWRGVNTEAFF.

The gene calls are TRBV7-8 and TRBJ1-4; 11 bases agree with TRBD1. V was clipped by 5 bases and J by 3 bases; unmatched bases: 11. From germline, CDR1 is SGHVS and CDR2 FQNEAQ. The CDR3 has 18 amino acids. CDR3 sequence reads: CASSVRTGGNKANEKLFF. In DNA, the CDR3 is TGTGCCAGCAGCGTCCGGACAGGGGGCAATAAAGCTAATGAAAAACTGTTTTTT. Using reference TRBV7-8 and TRBJ1-4 for the parts outside the CDR3, the full variable domain is GAGVSQSPRYKVAKRGQDVALRCDPISGHVSLFWYQQALGQGPEFLTYFQNEAQLDKSGLPSDRFFAERPEGSVSTLKIQRTQQEDSAVYLCASSVRTGGNKANEKLFFGSGTQLSVL.

The CDR3 loop reads CASSIGPDNNEQFF. CDR3 bases: TGTGCCAGTAGTATAGGACCAGATAACAATGAGCAGTTCTTC. The chain links TRBV19 to TRBJ2-1; D gene unclear. From germline, CDR1 is LNHDA and CDR2 SQIVND (reference sequence). V dropped 1 base and J dropped 5 bases, with 9 bases sitting between them. This CDR3 has 14 amino acids.

As regards this clone: The junction departs from germline at one end; a sequencing error may be responsible. The chain carries TRBV4-2 and TRBJ1-4, with D hard to call. CDR3 length equals 16 residues. Germline values: CDR1 LGHNA, CDR2 YNFKEQ. DNA of the CDR3: TGTGCCAGCAGCCAAGAAATCGACACAACGAATGAAAAACTGTTTTTT. Translation: CASSQEIDTTNEKLFF.

The CDR3 loop reads CASSSSVNSPLHF. The CDR3 coding sequence is TGTGCCAGCAGCTCGTCAGTTAATTCACCCCTCCACTTT. J is TRBJ1-6 and V is TRBV7-8; D remains unclear. V shed 4 bases and J shed 6 bases, with 7 bases lying between them. CDR1 is SGHVS, CDR2 FQNEAQ, per germline. CDR3 length equals 13 residues.

The chain is built from TRBV7-2 and TRBJ1-2; D may be TRBD1 (5 bases). Looked up from germline, CDR1 is SGHTA and CDR2 is FQGNSA. The CDR3 has 12 residues. The V end lost 1 base, the J end lost 7 bases, and 7 bases lay between the germline ends. This CDR3 is CASSLGGGGYTF. The CDR3 region has the DNA TGTGCCAGCAGCTTAGGGGGCGGTGGCTACACCTTC.

Here the CDR3 reads CASSQDKSASTDTQYF. In DNA, the CDR3 is TGCGCCAGCAGCCAAGATAAATCAGCAAGCACAGATACGCAGTATTTT. This chain uses TRBV4-1 with TRBJ2-3; D is unresolved. The CDR3 totals 16 residues. The ends were cut back, 0 bases at V and 0 bases at J, with 10 bases in the middle. CDR1 MGHRA and CDR2 YSYEKL come from the germline V gene.

The chain is built from TRBV5-1 and TRBJ2-7, with TRBD1 identical over 7 bases. Germline CDR1 SGHRS, CDR2 YFSETQ. The CDR3 extends over 14 amino acids. Germline trimming cut 3 bases from V and 3 bases from J; bases unmatched to any gene: 6. The CDR3: CASSWTGRDYEQYF. In DNA, the CDR3 is TGCGCCAGCAGCTGGACAGGCAGAGACTACGAGCAGTACTTC. The entire variable domain, with the rest obtained from reference TRBV5-1 and TRBJ2-7, is as follows: KAGVTQTPRYLIKTRGQQVTLSCSPISGHRSVSWYQQTPGQGLQFLFEYFSETQRNKGNFPGRFSGRQFSNSRSEMNVSTLELGDSALYLCASSWTGRDYEQYFGPGTRLTVT.

The chain couples TRBV27 to TRBJ2-2; TRBD1 or TRBD2 may be the D gene (5 bases each). V was clipped by 0 bases and J by 6 bases, with 17 bases between them. CDR1 and CDR2 (germline): MNHEY, SMNVEV (reference sequence). This CDR3 is 17 amino acids long. The CDR3 region has the DNA TGTGCCAGCAGTTTATCCGGGTACGGGGCCCTCGCCGGGGAGCTGTTTTTT. Its translation: CASSLSGYGALAGELFF.

The chain recombines TRBV6-5 with TRBJ1-3; D is ambiguous. The CDR3 is 15 residues long. V dropped 0 bases and J dropped 4 bases, with 10 bases sitting between them. Germline V gene sequence: CDR1 MNHEY, CDR2 SVGAGI. CDR3 sequence (DNA): TGTGCCAGCAGTTACTCCAGCGTAGGAGGAAACACCATATATTTT. It specifies CASSYSSVGGNTIYF.

This chain joins TRBV10-3 and TRBJ2-7; TRBD2 is a possible D gene (7 bases). V shed 7 bases and J shed 5 bases, with 15 bases lying between them. The V gene's germline CDR1 is ENHRY and CDR2 SYGVKD. The CDR3 has 13 residues. CDR3 nucleotide sequence: TGTGCCATCATGGGGGGGCGGGGACACGAGCAGTACTTC. Its protein product is CAIMGGRGHEQYF.

The chain has TRBV2 and TRBJ1-2; D ambiguous. Deletions cut 10 bases from V and 4 bases from J, with 13 bases between. Germline V gene data show CDR1 as SNHLY and CDR2 as FYNNEI. The CDR3 is 12 residues long. This chain's CDR3 is CANRGASYGYTF. In nucleotides, the CDR3 is TGTGCCAACAGAGGCGCCTCCTATGGCTACACCTTC. The whole variable domain, filled in from reference TRBV2 and TRBJ1-2, reads EPEVTQTPSHQVTQMGQEVILRCVPISNHLYFYWYRQILGQKVEFLVSFYNNEISEKSEIFDDQFSVERPDGSNFTLKIRSTKLEDSAMYFCANRGASYGYTFGSGTRLTVV.

This clone was counted a single time. V and J are TRBV4-1 and TRBJ2-2; D unresolved. The CDR3 has 13 residues. Germline V gene data show CDR1 as MGHRA and CDR2 as YSYEKL. The ends were cut back, 2 bases at V and 1 base at J, with 2 bases in the middle. CDR3 sequence (DNA): TGCGCCAGCAGCCAACGGAACACCGGGGAGCTGTTTTTT. It encodes CASSQRNTGELFF.

This clone has a single count. CDR3 nucleotide sequence: TGTGCCAGCAGCCAAGATGTATACCAGCCCCAGCATTTT. Protein: CASSQDVYQPQHF. V usage is TRBV3-1 (or the pseudogene TRBV3-2) and J usage is TRBJ1-5, with no clear D. The length of the CDR3 is 13 residues. Germline CDR1 is LGHDT and CDR2 is YNNKEL (reference sequence). Trimming took off 0 bases at V and 7 bases at J, with 7 bases between the two ends.

The chain combines TRBV30 with TRBJ1-2; 9 bases match TRBD1. Trimming took 7 bases from V and 7 from J; bases not matched to a gene: 4. CDR3 length: 11 residues. Germline V gene lookup returns CDR1 GTSNPN and CDR2 SVGIG (reference sequence). As DNA, the CDR3 is TGTGCCTACGGGACAGGGTTTGGCTACACCTTC. Translated: CAYGTGFGYTF. Variable domain in full (rest from reference TRBV30 and TRBJ1-2): SQTIHQWPATLVQPVGSPLSLECTVEGTSNPNLYWYRQAAGRGLQLLFYSVGIGQISSEVPQNLSASRPQDRQFILSSKKLLLSDSGFYLCAYGTGFGYTFGSGTRLTVV.